This TCR beta chain was identified in a study of PD-1 blockade in classical Hodgkin lymphoma (dated by TCRdb to about 2020). About the investigation overall: Nivolumab dosing was 3 mg/kg intravenously every 2 weeks, continuing until either disease progression or unacceptable toxicity. A peripheral blood immune signature of response to PD-1 blockade in classical Hodgkin lymphoma was defined using TCR beta sequencing and CyTOF.

For this clone: Its antigen remains undetermined. Base qualities are missing; no much larger clone stands one base away.

This specimen's time point label, interpreted: cycle 4 day 1 (C4D1), after more than 5 weeks of nivolumab. All trial patients had relapsed after autologous stem cell transplantation, with cohorts A, B and C differing in prior brentuximab vedotin exposure. A total of about 51 patients with relapsed/refractory classical Hodgkin lymphoma made up the trial cohort, and each patient's best overall response was complete response, partial response or progressive disease. Trial patients were treated with single-agent nivolumab in the multi-cohort phase II CheckMate 205 trial. An independent review committee assessed best overall response by applying the 2007 International Working Group response criteria. PBMCs from the trial were collected at three points: immediately before nivolumab initiation (C1D1), and during therapy at cycle 2 day 1 and cycle 4 day 1. Peripheral blood was collected in 8 mL Vacutainer Cell Preparation Tubes, from which PBMCs were isolated by centrifugation and then cryopreserved.

Genomic DNA was extracted with the Qiagen DNeasy kit from unsorted PBMCs and from negatively selected CD4+ and CD8+ fractions. Using primers that anneal to V and J segments, immunoSEQ multiplex PCR amplified the TCR beta CDR3 regions. A synthetic immune receptor repertoire was used to minimize amplification bias, and any residual bias was removed computationally once sequencing was done. The authors' pipeline ran thus. Repertoire diversity was quantified as the Shannon entropy index using custom Python scripts. Unsorted, CD4+ and CD8+ repertoires were examined separately, except in combined analyses, for which CD4+ and CD8+ sequences were merged in silico. A clone was considered expanded if an increase in frequency of at least 2-fold after treatment relative to C1D1 was found, and a pseudocount of 0.5 was applied to clones undetected at baseline. Singleton clones were defined as clones with 0 or 1 copy at C1D1, and non-singleton clones were defined as clones with 2 or more copies. Clones expanded in unsorted samples were annotated as CD4+, CD8+ or unknown by matching protein sequences in sorted samples from the same patient. Wilcoxon tests were applied to paired samples to test diversity changes from C1D1 to C4D1. TCRdb obtained this table from immuneACCESS and retained in-frame rearrangements with V and J assigned. These tables miss some clones; where compared with another copy, unresolved V genes account for less than half of the shortfall, and the remainder is unexplained. The DNA gave D and trimming, while V, J and clone size come from that table. This sample holds around 30,000 clones; just under 80% were observed only once. Of the sample, roughly 16% is held by the ten largest clones.

General conclusions and limits of the study: Trial patients achieving complete response had baseline diversity similar to newly diagnosed patients, whereas partial responders and progressors had significantly lower diversity. The study was limited to a single clinical trial cohort, and causes of repertoire differences, possibly disease activity or prior therapy, remained undefined. Diversity was lower in patients who began nivolumab less than 1 year after ASCT, so these patients were left out of later analyses to avoid confounding by immune reconstitution. By C4D1, a significant rise was seen in CD4+ TCR diversity but not in CD8+ TCR diversity (p=0.0027 vs p=0.16), and the rise was most apparent among complete responders (p=0.02). Baseline TCR diversity was reported to be lower in newly diagnosed patients than in healthy donors, and even lower in relapsed/refractory patients.

The sequenced sample was peripheral blood mononuclear cells (PBMCs), obtained before the fourth cycle of nivolumab. This TCR derives from a human donor with classical Hodgkin lymphoma.

The CDR3 sequence is CASSEALPASYEQYF. The bases are TGTGCCAGCAGTGAAGCGCTTCCCGCCTCCTACGAGCAGTACTTC. This receptor chain uses TRBV6-1 and TRBJ2-7; the D gene assignment is ambiguous. The CDR3 runs 15 residues from the cysteine to the phenylalanine. Here the CDR3 DNA is all that survives: 45 bases in frame from base 1. The V and J ends are trimmed by 0 bases and 0 bases, leaving 9 bases between them. In the germline V gene, CDR1 corresponds to MNHNS and CDR2 to SASEGT.